The 23 T cell receptor beta chains given below trace back to one sample, sequenced in a study of blood T cell repertoires in COVID-19. Measured with immunoSEQ multiplex PCR; TCRdb has only the in-frame clones, and not every one. The sample lists under 45,000 clones, around 80% occurring once. Source material: peripheral blood. The receptors were gathered from a man between 60 and 70 years old with acute or convalescent COVID-19.

This chain joins TRBV18 and TRBJ1-2; 7 nucleotides agree with TRBD1. V was clipped by 5 bases and J by 0 bases; unmatched bases: 6. Per germline, CDR1 KGHSH and CDR2 LQKENI. This CDR3 comprises 15 residues. This chain's CDR3 is CASSGGDSSNYGYTF. The CDR3 DNA is TGTGCCAGCTCAGGTGGGGACAGCTCTAACTATGGCTACACCTTC.

This clone was found once. The chain links TRBV27 to TRBJ2-2, with D tentatively TRBD1 (5 bases). Trimming took 5 bases from V and 0 from J, leaving 10 bases between them. The CDR3 is made up of 15 amino acids. The germline V gene encodes CDR1 MNHEY and CDR2 SMNVEV (reference sequence). As DNA, the CDR3 is TGTGCCAGCAGTCTGGACACAGCGAACACCGGGGAGCTGTTTTTT. This sequence encodes CASSLDTANTGELFF.

The V gene is TRBV12-5, the J gene TRBJ2-2; TRBD2 aligns across 13 bases. Germline assignment: CDR1 LGHNT and CDR2 FRNRAP. The CDR3 consists of 16 residues. V lost 5 bases and J lost 2; bases outside the gene matches: 2. In DNA, the CDR3 is TGTGCTAGTGGTAGGACTAGCGGGAGCAACACCGGGGAGCTGTTTTTT. Translation gives CASGRTSGSNTGELFF. The whole variable domain, remainder taken from reference TRBV12-5 and TRBJ2-2, is DARVTQTPRHKVTEMGQEVTMRCQPILGHNTVFWYRQTMMQGLELLAYFRNRAPLDDSGMPKDRFSAEMPDATLATLKIQPSEPRDSAVYFCASGRTSGSNTGELFFGEGSRLTVL.

The rearrangement uses TRBV25-1 and TRBJ2-2, with a tentative D call TRBD2 (5 bases). This CDR3 is 14 amino acids long. Germline CDR1 is MGHDK and CDR2 is SYGVNS. Deletions cut 1 base from V and 4 bases from J, with 7 bases between. In DNA form, the CDR3 reads TGTGCCAGCAGTGAATTTAGCGCCACCGGGGAGCTGTTTTTT. Its translation: CASSEFSATGELFF.

The sample holds many counts of this clone. This CDR3 reads CASSQVQKYEQYF. CDR3 bases: TGCGCCAGCAGTCAAGTGCAGAAATACGAGCAGTACTTC. The gene calls are TRBV23-1 and TRBJ2-7; D not resolved. TRBV23-1 is reported as an ORF; its role is uncertain. This CDR3 has 13 residues. V shed 2 bases and J shed 4 bases, with 9 bases lying between them.

This sequence joins TRBV10-3 and TRBJ2-7; a weak D match, TRBD1 (7 bases). CDR1 is ENHRY, CDR2 SYGVKD, per germline. V lost 10 bases and J lost 3, with 31 bases in between. The CDR3 extends over 18 amino acids. The CDR3 sequence is CATLDRVGLPGSIYEQYF. The CDR3 nucleotides are TGTGCCACCTTAGACAGGGTGGGACTCCCGGGAAGTATCTACGAGCAGTACTTC.

In its sample, this clone was seen a few times. This chain joins TRBV28 and TRBJ1-1; D not certain. From germline, CDR1 is MDHEN and CDR2 SYDVKM. The CDR3 runs 13 residues. Trimming cost V 3 bases and J 5 bases, with 10 bases left between them. CDR3 sequence reads: CASSFPGWTEAFF. The CDR3 DNA is TGTGCCAGCAGTTTCCCGGGGTGGACTGAAGCTTTCTTT.

The gene calls are TRBV24-1 and TRBJ2-1, with D perhaps TRBD1 (6 bases). V was trimmed by 11 bases and J by 9 bases, leaving 25 bases between them. The germline V gene encodes CDR1 KGHDR and CDR2 SFDVKD. This CDR3 region has 15 residues. CDR3 coding DNA: TGTGCCATCGAGGGTACAGGGACGGCGGTGAGTGAGCAGTTCTTC. Translation: CAIEGTGTAVSEQFF.

The V and J genes are TRBV14 and TRBJ1-4; possibly TRBD1 for D (6 bases). The CDR3 is 15 amino acids. In germline, CDR1 is SGHDN, CDR2 FVKESK. The V gene lost 5 bases and the J gene lost 0 bases, with 10 bases spanning the gap. In nucleotides, the CDR3 is TGTGCCAGCAGCACCCGGACAGCAACTAATGAAAAACTGTTTTTT. Protein: CASSTRTATNEKLFF.

The chain uses TRBV15 and TRBJ2-7; TRBD2 aligns across 7 bases. The CDR3 loop spans 15 amino acids. CDR1 LNHNV and CDR2 YYDKDF come from the germline V gene (reference sequence). V was pared by 8 bases and J by 3 bases, with 13 bases of the junction left unmatched. This CDR3 reads CATGRGGEIFYEQYF. CDR3 bases: TGTGCCACCGGGAGGGGAGGGGAAATCTTCTACGAGCAGTACTTC.

V is TRBV5-1 and J is TRBJ2-1; possible D gene TRBD2, 6 bases. Germline V lookup: CDR1 SGHRS, CDR2 YFSETQ. There are 15 residues in the CDR3. The V end lost 4 bases, the J end lost 2 bases, and 13 bases lay between the germline ends. CDR3 region: CASSNLATTYNEQFF. CDR3 DNA sequence: TGCGCCAGCAGCAATCTAGCGACCACCTACAATGAGCAGTTCTTC. Full variable domain (rest looked up from reference TRBV5-1 and TRBJ2-1): KAGVTQTPRYLIKTRGQQVTLSCSPISGHRSVSWYQQTPGQGLQFLFEYFSETQRNKGNFPGRFSGRQFSNSRSEMNVSTLELGDSALYLCASSNLATTYNEQFFGPGTRLTVL.

In DNA form, the CDR3 reads TGCAGCGTGAGGGGCGGGGTTGGATACGAGCAGTACTTC. Translating it yields CSVRGGVGYEQYF. The chain employs TRBV29-1 and TRBJ2-7, with TRBD2 as a possible D gene (6 bases). This CDR3 is 13 amino acids long. Deletions cut 6 bases from V and 4 bases from J, with 16 bases between. CDR1 is SQVTM and CDR2 is ANQGSEA in the germline V gene.

This clone was recorded once. This rearrangement joins TRBV29-1 to TRBJ2-7; 7 nucleotides agree with TRBD2. J lost 4 bases, V lost 2 bases, and 2 bases had no gene match. Looked up from germline, CDR1 is SQVTM and CDR2 is ANQGSEA. The CDR3 runs to 12 residues. The CDR3 region is CSVERGGYEQYF. The CDR3 region has the DNA TGCAGCGTTGAAAGGGGAGGGTACGAGCAGTACTTC.

V gene TRBV2 combines with J gene TRBJ2-2; D is perhaps TRBD2 (5 bases). This CDR3 is 15 amino acids long. V was shortened by 1 base and J by 5 bases, with 11 bases between the two germline ends. Germline CDR1 is SNHLY and CDR2 is FYNNEI. The CDR3 DNA sequence: TGTGCCAGCAGTGAAGGAGGGAGAGTAACCGGGGAGCTGTTTTTT. Translation gives CASSEGGRVTGELFF.

The chain has TRBV4-3 and TRBJ2-7, with 8 nucleotides matching TRBD1. V shed 0 bases and J 12 bases; nucleotides not matched to a gene: 13. The germline gives CDR1 LGHNA, CDR2 YSLEER. The length of the CDR3 is 15 residues. The CDR3 nucleotides read TGCGCCAGCAGCCAAGAGTGGACGGACAGGGAAGTACGGTACTTC. Amino acid sequence: CASSQEWTDREVRYF.

V and J are TRBV7-9 and TRBJ2-1, with TRBD2 as a possible D gene (5 bases). This CDR3 is built from 11 residues. Trimming cost V 5 bases and J 16 bases, with 15 bases left between them. Germline lookup yields CDR1 SEHNR and CDR2 FQNEAQ (reference sequence). The CDR3 region has the DNA TGTGCCAGCAGCCGAGGGATAGAGGGTTTCTTC. Amino acid sequence: CASSRGIEGFF. Complete variable domain (other parts from reference TRBV7-9 and TRBJ2-1): DTGVSQNPRHKITKRGQNVTFRCDPISEHNRLYWYRQTLGQGPEFLTYFQNEAQLEKSRLLSDRFSAERPKGSFSTLEIQRTEQGDSAMYLCASSRGIEGFFGPGTRLTVL.

The chain recombines TRBV7-2 with TRBJ2-3; D perhaps matches TRBD2 (6 bases). Trimming pared 3 bases from V and 4 bases from J, leaving 20 bases between. The CDR3 is 17 residues long. In germline, CDR1 is SGHTA, CDR2 FQGNSA. CDR3 in amino acids: CASSFLSGGGRSDTQYF. The CDR3 DNA follows: TGTGCCAGCAGCTTTCTGTCCGGCGGAGGGAGGTCAGATACGCAGTATTTT.

The chain combines TRBV6-2 or TRBV6-3 with TRBJ1-2; TRBD1 matches at 9 bases. Losses at the gene ends were 5 bases for V and 7 bases for J; bases not matched to a gene: 14. Germline V gene data show CDR1 as MNHEY and CDR2 as SVGEGT. This CDR3 has 16 amino acids. The CDR3, as DNA: TGTGCCAGCAGTATCCGACAGGGGGTCATACTTCGTGGCTACACCTTC. Amino acid sequence: CASSIRQGVILRGYTF.

The gene calls are TRBV9 and TRBJ1-4, with D perhaps TRBD1 (5 bases). Trimming left V 4 bases short and J 8 bases short, with 18 bases between. Germline CDR1 is SGDLS and CDR2 is YYNGEE. There are 15 residues in the CDR3. CDR3 DNA sequence: TGTGCCAGCAGCCCCCGGCCCGGGGGGAGGGAAAAACTGTTTTTT. Its protein is CASSPRPGGREKLFF.

This clone was seen a handful of times. DNA of the CDR3: TGTGCCAGCAGCCTGCCGGGAATCGGCCCCGGGGAGCTGTTTTTT. Translated, it gives CASSLPGIGPGELFF. The chain couples TRBV11-2 to TRBJ2-2, with D tentatively TRBD2 (5 bases). The germline V gene has CDR1 SGHAT and CDR2 FQNNGV. The CDR3 spans 15 residues. The ends were cut back, 5 bases at V and 6 bases at J, with 16 bases in the middle.

V usage is TRBV11-3 and J usage is TRBJ1-1; D may be TRBD1 (5 bases). The germline gives CDR1 SGHNT, CDR2 YENEEA. This CDR3 is built from 17 residues. V gave up 1 base and J gave up 0 bases, with 15 bases separating them. The chain's CDR3 is CASSLGVWGELNTEAFF. CDR3 DNA: TGTGCCAGCAGCTTAGGAGTTTGGGGCGAATTGAACACTGAAGCTTTCTTT.

The V call is TRBV5-5, the J call TRBJ1-3; D ambiguous. The CDR3 consists of 14 residues. V lost 0 bases to trimming and J lost 8 bases, with 12 bases between them. Germline assignment: CDR1 SGHKS and CDR2 YYEKEE (reference sequence). CDR3 DNA sequence: TGTGCCAGCAGCTTGGGGGTAACGGGTGACACCATATATTTT. Translation gives CASSLGVTGDTIYF.

The genes are TRBV5-5 and TRBJ1-6, with TRBD1 identical over 7 bases. J was trimmed by 10 bases and V by 4 bases; bases with no gene match: 11. CDR1 SGHKS and CDR2 YYEKEE come from the germline V gene (reference sequence). This CDR3 region has 15 residues. The CDR3 DNA is TGTGCCAGCAGCCCTGACAGGGCCCAGGGGTCACCCCTCCACTTT. Translated, it gives CASSPDRAQGSPLHF.